The clone carrying this TCR beta chain showed up just once. Its specificity is unknown. This sample was included in a study of cytomegalovirus exposure and HLA in healthy donors. Broader study findings: Researchers catalogued 150 or so TCR beta chains as cytomegalovirus-associated.

Germline V gene sequence: CDR1 DFQATT, CDR2 SNEGSKA (reference sequence). Deletions cut 5 bases from V and 3 bases from J, with 6 bases between. The CDR3 covers 11 residues. PCR amplification relied on 60 Vbeta primers (plus 13 Jbeta primers). Only in-frame clones appear in the TCRdb table, and some are missing; sequencing was by immunoSEQ multiplex PCR. Seen here are 80,000 to 100,000 clones, around 83% observed once, and the top ten hold under 4.5%. Sample: PBMCs. This chain uses TRBV20-1 with TRBJ2-3; D is uncertain. The TCR comes from a female donor in good health and CMV-seropositive. The CDR3 nucleotides are TGCAGTGCTGAGACAACAGATACGCAGTATTTT. Translated, it gives CSAETTDTQYF.